This TCR beta chain was obtained from a study of CD8 T cells in ankylosing spondylitis. Trimming pared 2 bases from V and 6 bases from J, leaving 11 bases between. The length of the CDR3 is 13 residues. Germline CDR1 LGHNA, CDR2 YSLEER. One entry per CDR3 protein, called by TCRdb with MiXCR from the 5' RACE reads. Found here are 150,000 to 200,000 distinct CDR3 sequences, approximately 10% of them singletons; the top ten hold approximately 32%. This clonotype was seen many times. The origin of this receptor is a male donor with ankylosing spondylitis or in good health (not recorded which). This chain joins TRBV4-3 and TRBJ2-7; D is possibly TRBD1 (6 bases). The sample was blood, either unsorted or a sorted T cell fraction (not recorded which). As DNA, the CDR3 is TGCGCCAGCAGCCAACAGGGGAACCGCGAGCAGTACTTC. It encodes CASSQQGNREQYF.